This T cell receptor beta chain was sequenced in a study of blood T cell repertoires in COVID-19. Here immunoSEQ multiplex PCR was the method, and the copy in TCRdb shows in-frame clones only, minus some. The table has fewer than 300,000 clones, 80% to 95% seen once. CDR3 length: 14 residues. Germline V gives CDR1 SGHDT, CDR2 YYEEEE. Trimming cost V 4 bases and J 10 bases; bases outside gene matches: 9. This clonotype was obtained from a person under 35 with COVID-19, enrolled during active disease. Sequencing input: peripheral blood. The chain couples TRBV5-6 to TRBJ1-2; TRBD1 matches 11 bases. CDR3 DNA sequence: TGTGCCAGCAGCCTTCCAAAGGGACAGGGGGACTACACCTTC. Translation: CASSLPKGQGDYTF.